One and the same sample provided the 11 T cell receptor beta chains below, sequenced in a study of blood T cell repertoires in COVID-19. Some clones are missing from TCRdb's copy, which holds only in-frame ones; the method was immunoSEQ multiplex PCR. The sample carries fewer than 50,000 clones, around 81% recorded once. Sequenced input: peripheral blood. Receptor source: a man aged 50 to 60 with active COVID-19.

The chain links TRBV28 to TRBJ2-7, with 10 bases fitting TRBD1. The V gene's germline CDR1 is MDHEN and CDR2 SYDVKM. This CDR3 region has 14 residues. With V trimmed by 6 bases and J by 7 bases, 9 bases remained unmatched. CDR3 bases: TGTGCCAGCAGCGATCCCGGGACAGGGGAGGAGCAGTACTTC. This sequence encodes CASSDPGTGEEQYF. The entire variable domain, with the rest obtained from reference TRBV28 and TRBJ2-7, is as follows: DVKVTQSSRYLVKRTGEKVFLECVQDMDHENMFWYRQDPGLGLRLIYFSYDVKMKEKGDIPEGYSVSREKKERFSLILESASTNQTSMYLCASSDPGTGEEQYFGPGTRLTVT.

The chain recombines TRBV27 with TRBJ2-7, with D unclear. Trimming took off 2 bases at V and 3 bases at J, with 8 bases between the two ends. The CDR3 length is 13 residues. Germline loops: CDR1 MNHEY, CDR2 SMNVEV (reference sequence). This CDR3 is CASSLQADYEQYF. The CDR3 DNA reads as TGTGCCAGCAGTTTACAGGCCGACTACGAGCAGTACTTC.

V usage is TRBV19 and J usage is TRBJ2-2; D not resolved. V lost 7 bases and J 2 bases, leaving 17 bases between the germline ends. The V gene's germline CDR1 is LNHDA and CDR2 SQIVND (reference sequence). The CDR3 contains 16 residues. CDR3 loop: CASTESDNANTGELFF. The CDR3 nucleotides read TGTGCCAGTACCGAGAGCGATAACGCAAACACCGGGGAGCTGTTTTTT.

The CDR3 sequence is CASSAAGTGIYEQYF. The CDR3 region has the DNA TGTGCCAGTAGTGCCGCGGGGACAGGGATCTACGAGCAGTACTTC. This chain links TRBV19 with TRBJ2-7; 9 bases line up with TRBD1. The CDR3 loop spans 15 amino acids. After removal of 5 bases from V and 3 bases from J, the junction contained 8 bases not matched to a gene. The germline CDR1 and CDR2 sequences are LNHDA and SQIVND (reference sequence). Full variable domain (missing parts from reference TRBV19 and TRBJ2-7): DGGITQSPKYLFRKEGQNVTLSCEQNLNHDAMYWYRQDPGQGLRLIYYSQIVNDFQKGDIAEGYSVSREKKESFPLTVTSAQKNPTAFYLCASSAAGTGIYEQYFGPGTRLTVT.

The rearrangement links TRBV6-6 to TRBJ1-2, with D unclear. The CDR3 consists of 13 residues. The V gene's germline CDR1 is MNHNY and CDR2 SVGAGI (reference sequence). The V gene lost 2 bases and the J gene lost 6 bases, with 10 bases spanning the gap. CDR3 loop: CASSYNAGNGYTF. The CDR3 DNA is TGTGCCAGCAGTTACAACGCGGGGAATGGCTACACCTTC.

The CDR3 spells CASSLTRPGGEQYF. DNA of the CDR3: TGTGCCAGCAGCTTAACCCGACCGGGGGGTGAGCAGTATTTT. The chain uses TRBV13 and TRBJ2-3; 7 bases align to TRBD2. The CDR3 length is 14 residues. Germline trimming cut 2 bases from V and 11 bases from J; bases unmatched to any gene: 10. From germline, CDR1 is PRHDT and CDR2 FYEKMQ (reference sequence).

The CDR3 bases are TGTGCCAGCAACAACCCCCGAGGTGGCTACACCTTC. Protein sequence: CASNNPRGGYTF. The chain recombines TRBV12-3 or TRBV12-4 with TRBJ1-2; no clear D. V was trimmed by 7 bases and J by 7 bases, leaving 13 bases between them. This CDR3 region has 12 residues.

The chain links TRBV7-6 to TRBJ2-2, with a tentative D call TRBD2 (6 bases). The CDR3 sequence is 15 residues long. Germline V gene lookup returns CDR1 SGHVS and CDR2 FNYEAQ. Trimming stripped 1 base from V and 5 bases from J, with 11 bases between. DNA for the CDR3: TGTGCCAGCAGCTTAGGGGGGGTGAGAACCGGGGAGCTGTTTTTT. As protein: CASSLGGVRTGELFF.

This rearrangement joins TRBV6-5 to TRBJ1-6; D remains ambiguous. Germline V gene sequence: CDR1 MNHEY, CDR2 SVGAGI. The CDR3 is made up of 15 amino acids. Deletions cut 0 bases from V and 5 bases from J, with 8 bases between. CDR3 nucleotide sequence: TGTGCCAGCAGTTACTCGTGGCAGAATAATTCACCCCTCCACTTT. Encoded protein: CASSYSWQNNSPLHF.

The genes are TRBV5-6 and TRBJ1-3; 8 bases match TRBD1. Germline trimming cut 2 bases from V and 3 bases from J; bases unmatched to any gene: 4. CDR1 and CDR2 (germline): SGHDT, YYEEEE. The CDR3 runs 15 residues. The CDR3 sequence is CASSFGQGSGNTIYF. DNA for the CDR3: TGTGCCAGCAGCTTTGGACAGGGTAGTGGAAACACCATATATTTT.

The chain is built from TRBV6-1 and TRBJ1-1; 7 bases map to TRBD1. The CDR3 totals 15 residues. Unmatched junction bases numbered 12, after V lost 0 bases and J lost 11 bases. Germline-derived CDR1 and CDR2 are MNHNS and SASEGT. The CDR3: CASSEADRVLSRAFF. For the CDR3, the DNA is TGTGCCAGCAGTGAAGCAGACAGGGTCTTGTCCCGCGCTTTCTTT.